This TCR beta chain was documented in a study of T cells expressing NK-cell markers (dated by TCRdb to the early 2020s). Describing the broader study: Eight or nine donors provided sorted CD3+CD56+NKG2C+, CD3+CD56+NKG2C- and CD3+CD56-NKG2C+ T-cell subsets, whose TCR beta-chain repertoires were profiled. Among the eight sequenced donors, only one was HCMV-seronegative, while the other seven were HCMV-seropositive. Randomly selected healthy volunteers, three men and five women, were used as the eight sequenced donors. Illumina HiSeq 2000/2500, MiSeq or NextSeq was used to sequence libraries as 2 x 150 bp reads.

What the research found in general, with its limitations: In six donors, the dominant CD3+CD56+NKG2C+ clonotypes ranked among the top 10 CD8+ clonotypes, making up 1.0-7.0% of CD8+ T cells. Whether the expanded NKG2C-expressing T cell clones were specific for HCMV antigens remained unclear. Those dominant clonotypes were again the most abundant among CD3+CD56-NKG2C+ cells in a handful of donors, at about 25-60.1%.

CDR3 length: 15 amino acids, cysteine to phenylalanine. DNA was not recorded. As encoded in the germline V gene, CDR1 is SGHRS while CDR2 is YFSETQ. HCMV-specific IgG was detected in serum with a commercial ELISA kit to determine HCMV serostatus. Peripheral blood mononuclear cells were isolated from blood by Ficoll density gradient centrifugation. About this clonotype itself: There is no known antigen for this receptor.

Sequencing relied on an Illumina HiSeq 2000. TCR beta cDNA libraries were made by 5'RACE template switching that added a universal primer site and unique molecular identifiers. cDNA synthesis was primed from the TCR beta constant segment and was followed by two successive PCR amplification steps. As for the original processing: MIGEC handled demultiplexing of the reads and grouping by UMI, while MiTCR was used to assemble and quantify clonotypes. To remove erroneous sequences, TCR cDNA sequences were retained only when supported by two or more reads. Downstream repertoire analysis used the tcR package, and clonotypes were matched across fractions by CDR3 nucleotide sequence plus V segment. VDJmatch was used to annotate antigen specificity against VDJdb, with one amino acid substitution allowed in CDR3. TCRdb reprocessed the reads, so every CDR3 protein sequence counts as one entry and DNA is not shown. These V and J calls are TCRdb output, not the study's own analysis. For this sample, the table gives 200,000 to 300,000 distinct CDR3 sequences. The leading ten clones occupy roughly 0.4% of the sample.

Sample: blood T cells: a sorted CD56 or NKG2C T cell subset, CD4+ or CD8+ T cells, or bulk PBMC T cells (not recorded which). The TCR was taken from a man younger than 35 in good health. Donor details come from another sample of the same person, matched by shared clones. The rearrangement joined TRBV5-1 to TRBJ2-5; as DNA is missing, the TRBD2 call by TCRdb cannot be tested. The CDR3 protein is CASSLEGVGGKTQYF.